The T cell receptor beta chain under discussion was sequenced for a study of blood T cell repertoires in COVID-19. Study details: T cells, B-cell-depleted T cells, or PBMCs supplied cDNA or gDNA.

CDR3 length: 14 amino acids. Losses at the gene ends were 4 bases for V and 0 bases for J; bases not matched to a gene: 2. The germline gives CDR1 SGHVT, CDR2 SQSDAQ. The table came from immunoSEQ multiplex PCR; TCRdb's copy has only in-frame clones and leaves some out. Among about 170,000 clones, roughly 90% were seen once, and the ten largest hold approximately 9.9%. The chain joins TRBV7-4 to TRBJ2-5, with 7 bases lining up with TRBD1. The origin of this receptor is a woman aged 55-70 years with COVID-19, enrolled during active disease. The specimen was peripheral blood. This chain's CDR3 is CASSWGQNQETQYF. The CDR3 DNA sequence: TGTGCCAGCAGCTGGGGACAGAACCAAGAGACCCAGTACTTC. The variable domain in full, completed from reference TRBV7-4 and TRBJ2-5, reads GAGVSQSPRYKVAKRGRDVALRCDSISGHVTLYWYRQTLGQGSEVLTYSQSDAQRDKSGRPSGRFSAERPERSVSTLKIQRTEQGDSAVYLCASSWGQNQETQYFGPGTRLLVL.